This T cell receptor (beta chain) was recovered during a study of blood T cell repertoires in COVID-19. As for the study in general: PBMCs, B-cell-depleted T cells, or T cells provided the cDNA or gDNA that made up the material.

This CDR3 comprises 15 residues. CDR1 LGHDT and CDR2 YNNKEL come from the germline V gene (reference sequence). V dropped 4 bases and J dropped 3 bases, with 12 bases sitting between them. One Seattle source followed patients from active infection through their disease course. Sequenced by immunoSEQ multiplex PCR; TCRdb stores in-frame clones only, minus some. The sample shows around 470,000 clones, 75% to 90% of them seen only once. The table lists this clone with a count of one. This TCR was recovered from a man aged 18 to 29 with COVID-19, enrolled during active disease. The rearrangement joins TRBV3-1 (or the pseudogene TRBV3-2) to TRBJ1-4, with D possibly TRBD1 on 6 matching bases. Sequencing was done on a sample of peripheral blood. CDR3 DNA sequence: TGTGCCAGCAGCCTCAGGGGATTATCTAATGAAAAACTGTTTTTT. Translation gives CASSLRGLSNEKLFF.